The 7 T cell receptor beta chains below were found in one sample sequenced in a study of T-cell reconstitution after alpha-beta-depleted transplantation in children. Preparation of the TCRbeta library used unique molecular identifiers. TCRdb reprocessed the PCR reads with MiXCR, giving one entry per CDR3 protein. The sample has around 420,000 distinct CDR3 sequences, about 16% seen once. The starting material was PBMCs, mostly from graft donor cells, obtained 360 days after TCRalphabeta/CD19-depleted stem cell transplant. The receptors originated from a boy in the first two years of life who had a stem cell transplant for Wiskott-Aldrich syndrome, so the T cells may come from the graft donor.

The J gene is TRBJ2-1, the V gene TRBV10-3; tentatively, D is TRBD1 or TRBD2 (5 bases each). The CDR3 extends over 17 amino acids. Germline values: CDR1 ENHRY, CDR2 SYGVKD. Trimming removed 10 bases at V and 4 bases at J, with 26 bases between. The CDR3 sequence: CATRLRRFNRTYNEQFF. In DNA form, the CDR3 reads TGTGCCACCAGACTTAGGAGATTTAACAGGACTTACAATGAGCAGTTCTTC.

This clonotype appeared a few times. The chain carries TRBV7-9 and TRBJ2-1; 12 bases align to TRBD2. Germline loops: CDR1 SEHNR, CDR2 FQNEAQ (reference sequence). The CDR3 length is 17 residues. V lost 1 base to trimming and J lost 0 bases; unmatched junction nucleotides: 1. CDR3 residues: CASSLGGLAGSYNEQFF. The DNA of the CDR3 is TGTGCCAGCAGCTTAGGGGGACTAGCGGGCTCCTACAATGAGCAGTTCTTC.

The chain is built from TRBV7-2 and TRBJ2-3; D call uncertain. Trimming shortened V by 3 bases and J by 12 bases, and 13 bases separated the two germline ends. Germline V gene sequence: CDR1 SGHTA, CDR2 FQGNSA. The CDR3 consists of 12 residues. CDR3 nucleotide sequence: TGTGCCAGCAGCTTCCGTGGTTCAGTCCAGTATTTT. Its protein is CASSFRGSVQYF.

A few counts support this clonotype. This rearrangement joins TRBV12-3 or TRBV12-4 to TRBJ2-7, with D unclear. CDR3 length: 13 residues. The V end was cut by 3 bases, the J end by 3 bases, with 9 bases between. The CDR3 spells CASSFGDGYEQYF. Here the CDR3 DNA reads TGTGCCAGCAGTTTCGGAGACGGCTACGAGCAGTACTTC.

This clonotype was seen more than once but under ten times. The V call is TRBV12-3 or TRBV12-4, the J call TRBJ2-5, with 12 bases lining up with TRBD1. J lost 4 bases, V lost 6 bases, and 6 bases had no gene match. The CDR3 runs 15 residues. The CDR3: CASSQWDRGLETQYF. CDR3 nucleotides: TGTGCCAGCAGCCAATGGGACAGGGGGCTAGAGACCCAGTACTTC.

The table lists this clonotype with a few counts. The rearrangement joins TRBV3-1 to TRBJ2-7; either TRBD1 or TRBD2 may fit D (5 bases each). Germline values: CDR1 LGHDT, CDR2 YNNKEL (reference sequence). The CDR3 has 14 amino acids. The V end lost 4 bases, the J end lost 3 bases, and 13 bases lay between the germline ends. This CDR3 is CASSPLVGGYEQYF. CDR3 in DNA: TGTGCCAGCAGCCCCTTAGTTGGGGGCTACGAGCAGTACTTC.

The chain uses TRBV3-1 and TRBJ2-2, with 13 bases fitting TRBD2. The CDR3 length is 22 residues. Germline V CDR1 and CDR2: LGHDT, YNNKEL (reference sequence). After removal of 4 bases from V and 0 bases from J, the junction contained 17 bases not matched to a gene. In nucleotides, the CDR3 is TGTGCCAGCAGCCTAACGTGGGGACCGGGACTAGCGGGGAAGACGAACACCGGGGAGCTGTTTTTT. It encodes CASSLTWGPGLAGKTNTGELFF. The full variable domain, in which reference TRBV3-1 and TRBJ2-2 provide the parts outside the CDR3, is DTAVSQTPKYLVTQMGNDKSIKCEQNLGHDTMYWYKQDSKKFLKIMFSYNNKELIINETVPNRFSPKSPDKAHLNLHINSLELGDSAVYFCASSLTWGPGLAGKTNTGELFFGEGSRLTVL.